This TCR beta chain appears in the sequencing data of a study of blood T cell repertoires in COVID-19. Study overall: From T cells, B-cell-depleted T cells, or PBMCs came the material, which was cDNA or gDNA.

Participants were aged roughly 18 to 90 years from around 25 US areas. Membership in each cohort depended on participant-reported clinical history. The authors' processing: Scientists estimated how many nucleated cells there were by amplifying reference gene primers. Sequenced by immunoSEQ multiplex PCR; TCRdb stores in-frame clones only, minus some. V and J calls and clone size follow that table, whereas D and trimming were derived from the DNA. The table lists 250,000 or so clones, around 90% of them singletons. Germline CDR1 reads KGHSH; CDR2 reads LQKENI. The V end was cut by 1 base, the J end by 0 bases, with 7 bases between. This CDR3 region has 14 residues.

The rearrangement joins TRBV18 to TRBJ2-7; D is undetermined. Input material: PBMCs or T cells enriched from blood (not recorded which). This TCR was recovered from a human donor in a cohort exposed to, infected with or recovered from COVID-19 (not recorded which). The donor label of this sample is uncertain. In DNA, the CDR3 is TGTGCCAGCTCACCACTTCCTAGCTCCTACGAGCAGTACTTC. It translates to CASSPLPSSYEQYF.